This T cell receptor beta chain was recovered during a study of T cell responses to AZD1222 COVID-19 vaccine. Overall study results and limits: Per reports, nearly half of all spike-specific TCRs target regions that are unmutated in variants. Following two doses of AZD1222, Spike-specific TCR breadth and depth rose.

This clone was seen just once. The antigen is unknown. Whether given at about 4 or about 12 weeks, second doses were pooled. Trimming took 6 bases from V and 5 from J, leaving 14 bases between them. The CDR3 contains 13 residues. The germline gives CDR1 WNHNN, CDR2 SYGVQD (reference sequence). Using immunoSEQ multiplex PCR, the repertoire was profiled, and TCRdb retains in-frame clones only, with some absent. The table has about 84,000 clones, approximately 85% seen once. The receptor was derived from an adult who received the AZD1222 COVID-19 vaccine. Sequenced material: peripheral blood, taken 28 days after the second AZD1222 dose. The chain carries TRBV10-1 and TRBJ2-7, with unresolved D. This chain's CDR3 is CASSRTASNEQYF. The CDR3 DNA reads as TGCGCCAGCAGCCGGACCGCAAGCAACGAGCAGTACTTC.